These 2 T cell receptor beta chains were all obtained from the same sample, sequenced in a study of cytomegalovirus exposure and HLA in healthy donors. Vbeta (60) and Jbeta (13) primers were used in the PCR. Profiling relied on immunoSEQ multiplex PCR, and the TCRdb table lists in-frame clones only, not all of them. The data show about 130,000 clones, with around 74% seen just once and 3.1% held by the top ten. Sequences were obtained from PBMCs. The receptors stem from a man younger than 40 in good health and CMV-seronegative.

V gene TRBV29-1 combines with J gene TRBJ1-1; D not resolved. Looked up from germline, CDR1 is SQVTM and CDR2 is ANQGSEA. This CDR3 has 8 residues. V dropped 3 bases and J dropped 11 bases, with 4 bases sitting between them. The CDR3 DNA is TGCAGCGTTGATCGGGCTTTCTTT. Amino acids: CSVDRAFF.

This CDR3 reads CGGRTGEETQYF. Here the CDR3 DNA reads TGTGGCGGCCGGACAGGGGAAGAGACCCAGTACTTC. J is TRBJ2-5 and V is TRBV30; 9 positions match TRBD1. CDR3 length: 12 residues. Germline assignment: CDR1 GTSNPN and CDR2 SVGIG (reference sequence).